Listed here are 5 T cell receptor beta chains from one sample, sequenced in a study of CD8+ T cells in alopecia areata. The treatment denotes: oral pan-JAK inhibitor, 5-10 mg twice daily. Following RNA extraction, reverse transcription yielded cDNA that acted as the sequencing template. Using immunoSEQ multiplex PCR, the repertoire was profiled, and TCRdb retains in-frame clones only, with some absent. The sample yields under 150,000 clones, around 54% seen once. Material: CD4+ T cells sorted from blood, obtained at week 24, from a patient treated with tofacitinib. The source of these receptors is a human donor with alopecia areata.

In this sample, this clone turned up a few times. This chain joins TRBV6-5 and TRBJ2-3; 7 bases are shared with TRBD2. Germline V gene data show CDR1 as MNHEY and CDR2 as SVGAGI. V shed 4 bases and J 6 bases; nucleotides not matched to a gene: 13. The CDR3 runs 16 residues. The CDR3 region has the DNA TGTGCCAGCAGTTCTCCCGCCCGGGAGGCGAAGGATACGCAGTATTTT. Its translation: CASSSPAREAKDTQYF.

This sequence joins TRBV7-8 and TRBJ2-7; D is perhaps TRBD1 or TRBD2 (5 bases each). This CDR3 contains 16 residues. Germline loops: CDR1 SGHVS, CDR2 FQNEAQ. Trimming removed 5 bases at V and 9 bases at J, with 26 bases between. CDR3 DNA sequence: TGTGCCAGCAGCCCATACCGGGACCCAGGTGGGGTTGTGCAGTACTTC. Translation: CASSPYRDPGGVVQYF.

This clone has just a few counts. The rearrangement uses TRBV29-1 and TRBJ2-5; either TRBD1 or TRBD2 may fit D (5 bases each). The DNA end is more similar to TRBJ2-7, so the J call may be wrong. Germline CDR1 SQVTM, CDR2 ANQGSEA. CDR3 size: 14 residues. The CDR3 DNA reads TGCAGCGGAGGGACGACAGCTGCAGCCGACGAGCAGTACTTC. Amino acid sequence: CSGGTTAAADEQYF.

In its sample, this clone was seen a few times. The CDR3 nucleotides are TGTGCCAGCAGGGGGGAGGGAAGTCAGCCCCAGCATTTT. Its translation is CASRGEGSQPQHF. The V call is TRBV2, the J call TRBJ1-5; TRBD1 might be the D (5 bases). Germline CDR1 SNHLY, CDR2 FYNNEI. Trimming removed 6 bases from V and 6 bases from J, with 12 bases in between. This CDR3 comprises 13 residues.

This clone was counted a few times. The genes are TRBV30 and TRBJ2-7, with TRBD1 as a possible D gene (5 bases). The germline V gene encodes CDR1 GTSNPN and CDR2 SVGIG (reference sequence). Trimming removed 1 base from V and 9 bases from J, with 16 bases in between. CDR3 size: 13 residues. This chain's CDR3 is CAWSGNNRGAQYF. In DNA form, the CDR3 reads TGTGCCTGGAGTGGTAATAATAGGGGCGCGCAGTACTTC. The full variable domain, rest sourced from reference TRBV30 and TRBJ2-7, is SQTIHQWPATLVQPVGSPLSLECTVEGTSNPNLYWYRQAAGRGLQLLFYSVGIGQISSEVPQNLSASRPQDRQFILSSKKLLLSDSGFYLCAWSGNNRGAQYFGPGTRLTVT.